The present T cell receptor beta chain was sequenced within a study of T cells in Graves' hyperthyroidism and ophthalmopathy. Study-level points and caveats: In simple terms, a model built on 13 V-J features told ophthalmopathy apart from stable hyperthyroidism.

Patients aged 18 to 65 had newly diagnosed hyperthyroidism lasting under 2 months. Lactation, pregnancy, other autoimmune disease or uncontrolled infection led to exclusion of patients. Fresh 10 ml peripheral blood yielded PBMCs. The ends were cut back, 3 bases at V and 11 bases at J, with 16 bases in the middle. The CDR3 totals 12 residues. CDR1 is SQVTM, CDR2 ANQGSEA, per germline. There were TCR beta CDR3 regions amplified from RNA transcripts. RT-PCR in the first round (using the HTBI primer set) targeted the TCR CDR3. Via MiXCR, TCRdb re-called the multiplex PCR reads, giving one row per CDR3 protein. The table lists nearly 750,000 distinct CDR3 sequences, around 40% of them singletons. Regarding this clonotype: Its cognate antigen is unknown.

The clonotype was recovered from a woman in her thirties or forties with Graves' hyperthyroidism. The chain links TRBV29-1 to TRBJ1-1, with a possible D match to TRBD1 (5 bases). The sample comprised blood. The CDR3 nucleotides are TGCAGCGTTGACGACGGGGGAATTGGGGCTTTCTTT. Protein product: CSVDDGGIGAFF.